The source of this T cell receptor (beta chain) is a study of type 1 regulatory T cells. Study details: An in vitro protocol generated T-allo10, a Tr1-enriched, alloantigen-specific CD4 T cell product.

Study results and limitations: Compared with non-type 1 regulatory T cells, type 1 regulatory T cells showed a more restricted TCR repertoire.

V lost 0 bases and J 4 bases, leaving 15 bases between the germline ends. The germline V gene has CDR1 DFQATT and CDR2 SNEGSKA (reference sequence). The CDR3 contains 15 residues. Concerning this clonotype: What it recognizes is unknown.

TCRdb reprocessed the reads with MiXCR, giving one entry per CDR3 protein. Counted here are more than 60,000 distinct CDR3 sequences, roughly 60% occurring once; the ten biggest clones make up about 1.7%. Sequencing was performed on cultured non-Tr1 T cells, either the whole culture or a sorted T cell fraction (not recorded which). The chain recombines TRBV20-1 with TRBJ1-1; tentative D call: TRBD1 (5 bases). The source of this sequence is a human donor in good health. CDR3 loop: CSARDWGGVGTEAFF. The CDR3 nucleotides are TGCAGTGCTAGAGATTGGGGGGGTGTAGGCACTGAAGCTTTCTTT.